This T cell receptor beta chain was profiled in a study of naive and memory T cell subsets (dated by TCRdb to about 2017). For the wider study: The study applied an open-source, UMI-based TCR alpha and beta sequencing pipeline to sorted naive and memory peripheral blood T cell subsets. IgG serology results and the functional CMV T cell responses were in complete agreement. RNA was DNase-treated and reverse transcribed with TCR constant-region primers, mostly using SuperScript III. Paper-wide results and their limitations: RNA-based TCR counts may be affected by expression changes linked to T cell activation and differentiation. Once error correction was done, more than 90% of naive TCR sequences showed up just once, which made the naive abundance distributions much steeper than those of the memory subsets. A few larger clonotypes were present in naive repertoires, particularly the CD8 repertoires, and these clonotypes were possibly memory cells re-expressing CD45RA. Each clonotype was defined as a single alpha or beta chain sequence rather than as a paired alpha/beta receptor. TCR abundance followed a power law with an exponent that was different for naive and memory subsets but consistent across the three individuals. Gini index rose and Shannon and inverse Simpson diversity fell from naive through CM, EM and EMRA in both CD4 and CD8 cells. No ground truth was available to validate the repertoire findings for the naive and memory subsets.

From the second PCR step on, the TCR alpha and beta chain libraries were amplified in separate reactions. To determine each donor's CMV status, fresh PBMCs were stimulated overnight with CMV viral lysate, and IFNgamma production from CD4+ T cells was then assessed. CD4 T cells were positively selected with Miltenyi beads, followed by positive selection of CD8 T cells from the CD4-negative fraction. Cells stained for CD3, CD4, CD8, CD45RA, CD27 and a live/dead dye were sorted on a BD Aria II into four subsets by CD45RA and CD27. Three healthy volunteers provided blood, and the blood of each volunteer was split into CD4 and CD8 T cells and then into four differentiation subsets. About 120 ml of peripheral blood was collected from each donor, and PBMC were isolated from the blood using Ficoll-Paque PLUS density-gradient centrifugation. Sorted cells were lysed in RLT buffer, and RNA was extracted with a Qiagen RNeasy kit and stored at -80°C.

V sheds 0 bases and J sheds 10 bases, leaving 12 bases between their ends. Reading the germline V gene gives CDR1 LGHNA and CDR2 YNFKEQ. CDR3 length: 13 amino acids, cysteine to phenylalanine. The kept DNA is CDR3 alone, 39 bases in frame from the first base. Libraries were constructed by UMI-ligation and nested PCR. To cover both TRBC1 and TRBC2, the beta constant-region primer consisted of an equimolar mix of two oligonucleotides. The ligated cDNA went through four rounds of PCR with nested alpha and beta constant-region primers together with the SP2 primer. A single-stranded oligonucleotide bearing the SP2 primer plus a 12-nucleotide UMI was ligated onto the 3' end of the cDNA by T4 RNA ligase 1. The ligation reaction was incubated at 16°C for roughly 18-25 hours. PCR2 was typically run as a SYBR Green qPCR and stopped at a predetermined threshold to prevent over-amplification. Every purification after the first one was done using Agencourt AMPure XP magnetic beads. Library quantification was done by Qubit, followed by a TapeStation check on which the main peak was expected at around 650 bp. Pooled libraries were sequenced on an Illumina MiSeq with v2 2x251 paired-end kits, typically giving roughly 0.95-2.1 million reads per sample. Each sample was pooled at around 4 nM, and about 4.5-8% PhiX was included to help cluster recognition. The original methods were these. V and J genes were assigned to Demultiplexor-processed FASTQ reads by Decombinator through tag matching, with a single base-pair mismatch being allowed. Collapsinator used UMIs to correct both sequencing errors and frequency errors arising from PCR heterogeneity. TCRs were translated and CDR3s were extracted from the conserved cysteine to the FGXG phenylalanine by CDR3Translator, with non-productive sequences being flagged. Gini, Shannon entropy and inverse Simpson indices were calculated on repertoires subsampled to equal numbers of UMI-defined TCRs. Within the linear range, a power law was fitted by maximum likelihood to the distributions of clonotype abundance. Similar UMI counts, unique TCR numbers and clonal distributions were obtained with the pipeline and with MIGEC on one naive CD8 sample. One analysis removed from the naive repertoire any naive TCRs that were also found in any memory subset from the same donor. The repertoires were searched for some 7,300 CMV-associated CDR3 sequences that had been compiled from VDJdb and a published dataset. TCRdb reran the public reads through fastp at Q25 and MiXCR, keeping productive beta chains. Each CDR3 protein gets just one entry, which takes the most common genes and DNA from the rows behind it. For this entry, the V and J calls and clone size follow TCRdb and not the study's own pipeline. Recorded for this sample are more than 95,000 distinct CDR3 sequences; more than 12% of them occurred a single time. The ten largest clones take up approximately 2.6% of the sample.

Concerning this clonotype itself: Its antigen target is currently unknown. Base-call qualities are not available, and no considerably larger clone is one nucleotide away.

In this chain, TRBV4-2 is recombined with TRBJ1-1; the D gene is unclear. The clonotype originates from a human donor in good health. The sequenced sample was naive CD8+ T cells from blood. The meaning of the sample's cell subset or site label: naive T cells, CD45RA high CD27+. The nucleotides are TGTGCCAGCAGCCAAGATGGGTTCTCCACAGCTTTCTTT. This is translated as CASSQDGFSTAFF.